The present entry profiles one T cell receptor beta chain with its context. The ends lost 3 bases at V and 3 bases at J; junction bases unmatched: 1. Germline V lookup: CDR1 SGDLS, CDR2 YYNGEE. The CDR3 has 14 residues. TCRdb's table, derived via immunoSEQ multiplex PCR, lists solely in-frame clones and lacks some. The table records nearly 45,000 clones, around 84% of them present only once. The data were taken from a study of T cell clones after liver transplantation. Background on the study: A pre-transplant mixed lymphocyte reaction with TCRbeta sequencing defined graft-donor-reactive clones followed in post-transplant blood.

The material sequenced was CD4+ T cells from blood, taken 24 months after liver transplant. The chain uses TRBV9 and TRBJ2-5, with TRBD2 identical over 11 bases. The receptor was derived from a human patient who received a liver transplant. Some T cells may trace back to the graft donor. This CDR3 is CASSAGLAEETQYF. The DNA of the CDR3 is TGTGCCAGCAGCGCGGGACTAGCGGAAGAGACCCAGTACTTC.